This TCR beta chain is from a study of blood T cell repertoires in COVID-19. In germline, CDR1 is LNHDA, CDR2 SQIVND (reference sequence). With V trimmed by 6 bases and J by 7 bases, 12 bases remained unmatched. There are 15 residues in the CDR3. This clone appeared a single time. Clones were sequenced by immunoSEQ multiplex PCR, and TCRdb holds only the in-frame ones, with some missing. The sample carries 85,000 to 110,000 clones, roughly 90% recorded once. The receptor's source is a woman older than 75 in a cohort sampled during active COVID-19. Input material: peripheral blood. The genes are TRBV19 and TRBJ1-2, with 9 bases matching TRBD1. In DNA, the CDR3 is TGTGCCAGTAGCAGATCCGGGACAGGGTTGAGTGGCTACACCTTC. It is translated as CASSRSGTGLSGYTF.